The 14 T cell receptor beta chains presented below share a single source sample, sequenced in a study of blood T cell repertoires in COVID-19. Profiled with immunoSEQ multiplex PCR; TCRdb holds only in-frame clones, not every one. The sample lists roughly 380,000 clones; approximately 90% were seen once. Sequencing was carried out using peripheral blood. These receptors all stem from a woman in her forties with COVID-19, enrolled during active disease.

The chain links TRBV3-1 (or the pseudogene TRBV3-2) to TRBJ1-4, with TRBD1 as a possible D gene (6 bases). Germline V gene lookup returns CDR1 LGHDT and CDR2 YNNKEL (reference sequence). The V gene lost 6 bases and the J gene lost 5 bases, with 19 bases spanning the gap. CDR3 length: 16 amino acids. As DNA, the CDR3 is TGTGCCAGCAGTCCTTTCCAGGGGACCGGGAATGAAAAACTGTTTTTT. Protein: CASSPFQGTGNEKLFF.

This clone was detected only once. In DNA form, the CDR3 reads TGTGCCAGCAGAGTACTCGACAGGGGTTGGACTGAAGCTTTCTTT. This encodes CASRVLDRGWTEAFF. The chain combines TRBV7-9 with TRBJ1-1; 8 positions match TRBD1. Looked up from germline, CDR1 is SEHNR and CDR2 is FQNEAQ (reference sequence). The CDR3 length is 15 residues. Trimming cost V 6 bases and J 5 bases; bases outside gene matches: 11.

The CDR3 loop reads CASSRRTGASTEAFF. CDR3 DNA: TGCGCCAGCAGCCGGAGGACAGGGGCTAGCACTGAAGCTTTCTTT. The chain combines TRBV5-1 with TRBJ1-1, with 9 bases lining up with TRBD1. CDR1 is SGHRS and CDR2 is YFSETQ in the germline V gene. Trimming took 4 bases from V and 4 from J; bases not matched to a gene: 8. This CDR3 has 15 amino acids.

The CDR3 coding sequence is TGTGCCAGCAGTGACACTTTGAACACTGAAGCTTTCTTT. This gives the protein CASSDTLNTEAFF. The gene calls are TRBV6-1 and TRBJ1-1; D gene unclear. The germline V and J ends were trimmed by 3 bases and 0 bases, with 5 bases remaining between them. CDR1 MNHNS and CDR2 SASEGT come from the germline V gene. There are 13 residues in the CDR3.

V usage is TRBV27 and J usage is TRBJ1-1, with D tentatively TRBD1 (6 bases). Germline CDR1 is MNHEY and CDR2 is SMNVEV (reference sequence). The V gene lost 6 bases and the J gene lost 4 bases, with 21 bases spanning the gap. The CDR3 loop spans 16 amino acids. The DNA of the CDR3 is TGTGCCAGCAGCAGAGACGGGACATACATGAGCACTGAAGCTTTCTTT. Protein: CASSRDGTYMSTEAFF.

V gene TRBV6-5 combines with J gene TRBJ1-6; the D gene is possibly TRBD1 (5 bases). Germline V gene lookup returns CDR1 MNHEY and CDR2 SVGAGI. The V gene lost 4 bases and the J gene lost 7 bases, with 14 bases spanning the gap. This CDR3 comprises 15 residues. The CDR3 reads CASSSHGGWNSPLHF. The CDR3 DNA follows: TGTGCCAGCAGTTCCCACGGGGGTTGGAATTCACCCCTCCACTTT.

This clone was seen a single time. The J gene is TRBJ1-4, the V gene TRBV7-2; 9 bases are a match to TRBD1. The CDR3 length is 14 residues. V lost 4 bases to trimming and J lost 5 bases; unmatched junction nucleotides: 2. Looked up from germline, CDR1 is SGHTA and CDR2 is FQGNSA. The CDR3 spells CASSWGQGNEKLFF. The CDR3 DNA is TGTGCCAGCAGCTGGGGACAGGGAAATGAAAAACTGTTTTTT.

V usage is TRBV4-1 and J usage is TRBJ2-7; the D is unclear. This CDR3 is 16 amino acids long. Germline CDR1 is MGHRA and CDR2 is YSYEKL. With 1 base removed from V and 3 bases from J, the gap between germline ends came to 16 bases. This CDR3 reads CASSQVENLGGYEQYF. CDR3 in DNA: TGCGCCAGCAGCCAAGTGGAGAACCTCGGCGGCTACGAGCAGTACTTC.

The rearrangement uses TRBV9 and TRBJ2-3; D is perhaps TRBD1 (6 bases). The CDR3 runs 13 residues. V was shortened by 3 bases and J by 6 bases, with 11 bases between the two germline ends. Germline V gene data show CDR1 as SGDLS and CDR2 as YYNGEE. The DNA of the CDR3 is TGTGCCAGCAGCGACACAGGGTTCGATACGCAGTATTTT. It yields the protein CASSDTGFDTQYF.

The V call is TRBV28, the J call TRBJ2-7; 10 positions agree with TRBD1. Trimming cost V 4 bases and J 0 bases; bases outside gene matches: 6. Germline CDR1 MDHEN, CDR2 SYDVKM. The CDR3 covers 16 residues. The CDR3 DNA reads TGTGCCAGCAGTTCGCAGACAGGGGGCATCTCCTACGAGCAGTACTTC. It encodes CASSSQTGGISYEQYF.

This rearrangement joins TRBV12-5 to TRBJ2-1; maybe TRBD2 (6 bases). V shed 0 bases and J shed 4 bases, with 13 bases lying between them. The germline gives CDR1 LGHNT, CDR2 FRNRAP. This CDR3 has 16 amino acids. The CDR3 sequence: CASGLVLVGGYNEQFF. The CDR3 DNA sequence: TGTGCTAGTGGTTTGGTACTGGTCGGGGGATACAATGAGCAGTTCTTC. Complete variable domain (other parts from reference TRBV12-5 and TRBJ2-1): DARVTQTPRHKVTEMGQEVTMRCQPILGHNTVFWYRQTMMQGLELLAYFRNRAPLDDSGMPKDRFSAEMPDATLATLKIQPSEPRDSAVYFCASGLVLVGGYNEQFFGPGTRLTVL.

In this sample, this clone turned up once. The V and J genes are TRBV15 and TRBJ2-7; possible D gene TRBD2, 5 bases. The V end was cut by 1 base, the J end by 2 bases, with 12 bases between. CDR1 is LNHNV, CDR2 YYDKDF, per germline (reference sequence). The CDR3 is 15 residues long. CDR3 sequence reads: CATSRASGSPYEQYF. CDR3 DNA sequence: TGTGCCACCAGCAGAGCTTCGGGGAGCCCCTACGAGCAGTACTTC. Drawing the rest from reference TRBV15 and TRBJ2-7, the complete variable domain is DAMVIQNPRYQVTQFGKPVTLSCSQTLNHNVMYWYQQKSSQAPKLLFHYYDKDFNNEADTPDNFQSRRPNTSFCFLDIRSPGLGDTAMYLCATSRASGSPYEQYFGPGTRLTVT.

The rearrangement uses TRBV6-2 or TRBV6-3 and TRBJ1-5; 7 nucleotides match TRBD1. This CDR3 comprises 15 residues. Germline-derived CDR1 and CDR2 are MNHEY and SVGEGT. After removal of 5 bases from V and 2 bases from J, the junction contained 6 bases not matched to a gene. CDR3 nucleotide sequence: TGTGCCAGCAGTCCCTTCGGACAGGGCAATCAGCCCCAGCATTTT. It encodes CASSPFGQGNQPQHF.

The CDR3 loop reads CASSQSPPGNEQFF. DNA of the CDR3: TGCGCCAGCAGTCAATCCCCTCCAGGCAATGAGCAGTTCTTC. The chain has TRBV4-1 and TRBJ2-1, with no clear D. CDR3 length: 14 amino acids. Trimming stripped 6 bases from V and 6 bases from J, with 15 bases between. CDR1 and CDR2 (germline): MGHRA, YSYEKL.